The 25 T cell receptor beta chains below were found in one sample sequenced in a study of spatial heterogeneity in lung cancer. TCRdb passed the 5' RACE reads through MiXCR, listing each CDR3 protein once. The table lists 860 or so distinct CDR3 sequences, 15% to 20% of them singletons. Time point described: sample taken at primary tumor resection. Tumor, nontumor lung or frozen PBMC supplied whole RNA, sequenced without sorting. Specimen: PBMCs, collected at surgery. These receptors originate from a female donor with early-stage non-small cell lung cancer.

This clonotype is deemed large (0.1 to 1%). For a library built for alpha chains, this beta chain is a stray read; little rests on its size. The genes are TRBV29-1 and TRBJ2-1, with D uncertain. The V gene lost 0 bases and the J gene lost 2 bases, with 8 bases spanning the gap. Germline CDR1 reads SQVTM; CDR2 reads ANQGSEA. The CDR3 sequence is 14 residues long. CDR3: CSVEDLLAYNEQFF. CDR3 DNA sequence: TGCAGCGTTGAAGATCTCCTAGCCTACAATGAGCAGTTCTTC.

For this clonotype: A read error may account for a junction end that differs from germline. Since it is a stray read in a library aimed at alpha chains, this beta chain has a size that is not meaningful. This chain connects TRBV3-1 to TRBJ1-5; D not resolved. The germline gives CDR1 LGHDT, CDR2 YNNKEL (reference sequence). The CDR3 is 13 residues long. This chain's CDR3 is CAGSQQSGQPQHF. CDR3 DNA: TGTGCCGGCAGCCAACAGTCAGGTCAGCCCCAGCATTTT.

This clonotype is large (0.1 to 1%). Being off target in a library aimed at alpha chains, this beta chain has a size of little meaning. J is TRBJ2-5 and V is TRBV29-1; TRBD1 might be the D (6 bases). This CDR3 is built from 14 residues. The ends were cut back, 3 bases at V and 5 bases at J, with 16 bases in the middle. Germline V lookup: CDR1 SQVTM, CDR2 ANQGSEA. The CDR3 sequence: CSVDRQDMRETQYF. The CDR3 coding sequence is TGCAGCGTTGATCGACAGGATATGAGGGAGACCCAGTACTTC.

Concerning this clonotype: This may stem from a read error, because a much larger clone lies one nucleotide away. This beta chain lies outside the target of a library built for alpha chains; its clone size means little. The J gene is TRBJ2-3, the V gene TRBV6-2 or TRBV6-3; the D gene is possibly TRBD2 (6 bases). Germline CDR1 MNHEY, CDR2 SVGEGT. Trimming stripped 5 bases from V and 5 bases from J, with 17 bases between. This CDR3 spans 15 amino acids. The CDR3 sequence is CASSLNWDSIDTQYF. CDR3 nucleotides: TGTGCCAGCAGTCTCAACTGGGACTCGATAGATACGCAGTATTTT.

This clonotype was seen a few times. This beta chain was picked up by a library intended for alpha chains and is off target, so its count carries little meaning. The V gene is TRBV20-1, the J gene TRBJ2-6; D is tentatively TRBD1 or TRBD2 (5 bases each). V gave up 4 bases and J gave up 4 bases, with 11 bases separating them. Germline V gives CDR1 DFQATT, CDR2 SNEGSKA (reference sequence). The length of the CDR3 is 14 residues. In nucleotides, the CDR3 is TGCAGTGCTACCGGGGCGCGGGGGGCCAACGTCCTGACTTTC. It yields the protein CSATGARGANVLTF.

Only a few counts were recorded for this clonotype. Because the library targeted alpha chains, this beta chain is an off-target read whose size means little. The chain uses TRBV7-2 and TRBJ2-1; the D is unclear. This CDR3 is 13 amino acids long. Germline V gene data show CDR1 as SGHTA and CDR2 as FQGNSA. Trimming took off 1 base at V and 9 bases at J, with 10 bases between the two ends. In DNA, the CDR3 is TGTGCCAGCAGCTTAGTGGGTGGCAGTGAGCAGTTCTTC. The encoded protein is CASSLVGGSEQFF.

This clonotype is hyperexpanded within its sample. The size of this beta chain means little, since it is a stray read in a library made for alpha chains. V usage is TRBV4-3 and J usage is TRBJ2-5; the D is unclear. The CDR3 has 16 amino acids. CDR1 LGHNA and CDR2 YSLEER come from the germline V gene. V lost 4 bases, J lost 5 bases, and 20 bases lay in between. The CDR3 DNA is TGCGCCAGCAGCCGCACAGCCCTTCAGCCGGCGGAGACCCAGTACTTC. It is translated as CASSRTALQPAETQYF.

By sample fraction, this clonotype is large. This beta chain was picked up by a library intended for alpha chains and is off target, so its count carries little meaning. The V and J genes are TRBV7-2 and TRBJ2-3, with TRBD1 as a possible D gene (5 bases). Per germline, CDR1 SGHTA and CDR2 FQGNSA. The V and J ends lost 2 bases and 1 base respectively, with 7 bases between them. This CDR3 is built from 14 residues. CDR3 loop: CASSLNRRTDTQYF. The CDR3 coding sequence is TGTGCCAGCAGCTTAAACAGGCGCACAGATACGCAGTATTTT. Drawing the rest from reference TRBV7-2 and TRBJ2-3, the complete variable domain is GAGVSQSPSNKVTEKGKDVELRCDPISGHTALYWYRQSLGQGLEFLIYFQGNSAPDKSGLPSDRFSAERTGGSVSTLTIQRTQQEDSAVYLCASSLNRRTDTQYFGPGTRLTVL.

The table lists this clonotype with a few counts. Being off target in a library aimed at alpha chains, this beta chain has a size of little meaning. The chain links TRBV28 to TRBJ1-5, with D possibly matching TRBD1 (5 bases). The CDR3 spans 13 residues. V lost 8 bases to trimming and J lost 5 bases, with 13 bases between them. The germline gives CDR1 MDHEN, CDR2 SYDVKM. This chain's CDR3 is CASGREGHQPQHF. The CDR3 DNA is TGTGCCAGCGGGAGGGAGGGGCATCAGCCCCAGCATTTT.

A word on this clonotype: The library was built for alpha chains, so this beta chain is an off-target read and its size means little. The genes are TRBV12-3 or TRBV12-4 and TRBJ2-1; no clear D. V was trimmed by 0 bases and J by 10 bases, leaving 13 bases between them. The CDR3 sequence is 14 residues long. The CDR3 region has the DNA TGTGCCAGCAGTTTAGCCAGTGGTTCGTGGGAGCAGTTCTTC. Its translation: CASSLASGSWEQFF.

This clonotype is medium-sized (0.01 to 0.1%). This beta chain lies outside the target of a library built for alpha chains; its clone size means little. This chain connects TRBV20-1 to TRBJ2-4, with D possibly matching TRBD1 (5 bases). The length of the CDR3 is 12 residues. Between the trimmed V and J ends, which lost 1 base and 9 bases, there was a span of 10 bases. Germline V CDR1 and CDR2: DFQATT, SNEGSKA (reference sequence). The CDR3, as DNA: TGCAGTGCTAGAGGGGGCAGCCCCATTCAGTACTTC. This codes for CSARGGSPIQYF.

Of note for this clonotype: This beta chain came through as a stray read in a library set up for alpha chains, and its size says little. J is TRBJ2-3 and V is TRBV12-3 or TRBV12-4; no clear D. Trimming left V 3 bases short and J 0 bases short, with 7 bases between. There are 14 residues in the CDR3. The CDR3 DNA is TGTGCCAGCAGTTTGGGAAGGAGCACAGATACGCAGTATTTT. It codes for CASSLGRSTDTQYF.

In its sample, this clonotype is medium-sized. Within a library made for alpha chains, this beta chain is off target, and its count is uninformative. CDR3 DNA sequence: TGCAGTGCTACCGGGACACACCTCACAGATACGCAGTATTTT. This codes for CSATGTHLTDTQYF. V usage is TRBV20-1 and J usage is TRBJ2-3, with D perhaps TRBD1 (6 bases). The ends were cut back, 4 bases at V and 2 bases at J, with 13 bases in the middle. The CDR3 sequence is 14 residues long. The germline CDR1 and CDR2 sequences are DFQATT and SNEGSKA (reference sequence).

By sample share, this clonotype is medium-sized. The library was built for alpha chains, so this beta chain is an off-target read and its size means little. The V gene is TRBV7-9, the J gene TRBJ2-7; D uncertain. Trimming pared 4 bases from V and 2 bases from J, leaving 12 bases between. The CDR3 runs to 14 residues. Germline V gene lookup returns CDR1 SEHNR and CDR2 FQNEAQ (reference sequence). CDR3 in amino acids: CASSSVGFTYEQYF. DNA for the CDR3: TGTGCCAGCAGCTCGGTAGGATTTACCTACGAGCAGTACTTC.

By proportion, this clonotype is medium-sized. This beta chain is an unintended read in a library built for alpha chains; its size means little. This rearrangement joins TRBV5-5 to TRBJ2-2; no clear D gene. The CDR3 has 12 residues. V was cut by 0 bases and J by 8 bases, with 5 bases left in between. Germline V lookup: CDR1 SGHKS, CDR2 YYEKEE (reference sequence). CDR3 in amino acids: CASSLGMGELFF. CDR3 DNA sequence: TGTGCCAGCAGCTTGGGTATGGGGGAGCTGTTTTTT.

On this clonotype itself: A library prepared for alpha chains yielded this beta chain as an off-target read; its size is of little meaning. The CDR3 spells CASSQGLAGGRDTQYF. CDR3 nucleotide sequence: TGCGCCAGCAGCCAGGGACTAGCGGGAGGGCGGGATACGCAGTATTTT. The chain joins TRBV4-3 to TRBJ2-3; TRBD2 aligns across 16 bases. This CDR3 contains 16 residues. The V gene's germline CDR1 is LGHNA and CDR2 YSLEER. J gave up 6 bases and V 3 bases, and 3 bases lay outside the gene matches.

As concerns this clonotype: This beta chain was picked up by a library intended for alpha chains and is off target, so its count carries little meaning. The chain has TRBV7-3 and TRBJ2-5; no reliable D call. The CDR3 is made up of 13 amino acids. From germline, CDR1 is SGHTA and CDR2 FQGTGA. Trimming shortened V by 1 base and J by 5 bases, and 8 bases separated the two germline ends. CDR3 DNA: TGTGCCAGCAGCTTAAGCGGAGCGGAGACCCAGTACTTC. Protein: CASSLSGAETQYF. Supplemented by reference TRBV7-3 and TRBJ2-5, the full variable domain reads GAGVSQTPSNKVTEKGKYVELRCDPISGHTALYWYRQSLGQGPEFLIYFQGTGAADDSGLPNDRFFAVRPEGSVSTLKIQRTERGDSAVYLCASSLSGAETQYFGPGTRLLVL.

This clonotype came up a few times. Little can be read into the size of this beta chain, an off-target read in a library designed for alpha chains. J is TRBJ1-1 and V is TRBV7-9; weak D call: TRBD1 (5 bases). Looked up from germline, CDR1 is SEHNR and CDR2 is FQNEAQ (reference sequence). The CDR3 runs 16 residues. Trimming removed 2 bases from V and 4 bases from J, with 17 bases in between. Written as DNA, the CDR3 is TGTGCCAGCAGCTTAAATGAGCAGGGAGGCGGCACTGAAGCTTTCTTT. Its protein product is CASSLNEQGGGTEAFF.

This clonotype rates as medium-sized. Because the library targeted alpha chains, this beta chain is an off-target read whose size means little. V and J are TRBV28 and TRBJ2-5; tentatively, D is TRBD1 (8 bases). This CDR3 spans 14 amino acids. Germline V gene lookup returns CDR1 MDHEN and CDR2 SYDVKM. Trimming took 5 bases from V and 7 from J, leaving 17 bases between them. CDR3 DNA: TGTGCCAGCAGTCCAATGACAGGGGAGGGGACCCAGTACTTC. Translating it yields CASSPMTGEGTQYF.

This clonotype was recorded once. This beta chain turned up in a library designed for alpha chains; as an off-target read, its abundance says little. This chain joins TRBV5-1 and TRBJ2-7; D call uncertain. The CDR3 spans 12 residues. Between the trimmed V and J ends, which lost 7 bases and 0 bases, there was a span of 8 bases. Germline CDR1 and CDR2: SGHRS and YFSETQ. The CDR3 is CASQGPSYEQYF. CDR3 bases: TGCGCCAGCCAAGGGCCCTCCTACGAGCAGTACTTC.

This clonotype is labeled medium-sized. A library prepared for alpha chains yielded this beta chain as an off-target read; its size is of little meaning. Here the CDR3 DNA reads TGTGCCAGCAGCTTAACAGCGCGGGGGAACATTCAGTACTTC. It is translated as CASSLTARGNIQYF. The chain combines TRBV7-3 with TRBJ2-4, with TRBD2 matching 7 bases. The CDR3 has 14 amino acids. The germline V gene has CDR1 SGHTA and CDR2 FQGTGA. The V and J ends lost 0 bases and 7 bases, in that order; junction bases with no gene match: 3.

This clonotype qualifies as large. As an off-target read in a library built for alpha chains, this beta chain has a frequency of little significance. The chain links TRBV27 to TRBJ2-1, with TRBD2 identical over 8 bases. Germline V CDR1 and CDR2: MNHEY, SMNVEV (reference sequence). The CDR3 spans 15 residues. The J segment lost 4 bases and the V segment lost 8 bases, leaving 10 bases of the junction unmatched. This CDR3 reads CASCPTGRAYNEQFF. The CDR3 DNA is TGTGCCAGCTGCCCGACCGGGAGGGCTTACAATGAGCAGTTCTTC.

This clonotype is labeled as medium-sized. This beta chain appears as a stray read in a library generated for alpha chains; its size is not informative. The chain uses TRBV19 and TRBJ2-7; 7 bases map to TRBD1. Looked up from germline, CDR1 is LNHDA and CDR2 is SQIVND (reference sequence). Germline trimming cut 3 bases from V and 3 bases from J; bases unmatched to any gene: 5. This CDR3 comprises 14 residues. CDR3 nucleotide sequence: TGTGCCAGTAGTATCTTGGGACAGAGCTACGAGCAGTACTTC. Protein product: CASSILGQSYEQYF.

By its share, this clonotype is large. This beta chain lies outside the target of a library built for alpha chains; its clone size means little. CDR3 coding DNA: TGCAGCGTTGAAACAGAACCCGTCACAGATACGCAGTATTTT. Protein: CSVETEPVTDTQYF. V is TRBV29-1 and J is TRBJ2-3; no clear D. Germline V CDR1 and CDR2: SQVTM, ANQGSEA. V lost 2 bases and J 2 bases, leaving 11 bases between the germline ends. This CDR3 is 14 amino acids long.

In regard to this clonotype: Since the library was made to target alpha chains, this beta chain is a stray read and its abundance is not meaningful. This chain uses TRBV20-1 with TRBJ2-2, with D possibly being TRBD1 (5 bases). V was pared by 6 bases and J by 1 base, with 9 bases between. The CDR3 runs 13 residues. Germline CDR1 is DFQATT and CDR2 is SNEGSKA (reference sequence). The DNA for the CDR3 is TGCAGTGCCCACGGACAGAACACCGGGGAGCTGTTTTTT. Protein sequence: CSAHGQNTGELFF.